Listed below are T cell receptor beta chains from one sample, sequenced in a study of T cells in Graves' hyperthyroidism and ophthalmopathy. TCRdb recomputed calls from the multiplex PCR reads with MiXCR, one row per CDR3 protein. The table has roughly 420,000 distinct CDR3 sequences, 15% to 17% seen once; the top ten hold 13% to 15%. Material for sequencing was blood. All receptors come from a woman aged 18-30 years with Graves' hyperthyroidism. The CDR3 runs from the conserved cysteine through the conserved F or W. The D gene is left open where the match is weak. Some rows have no size entry. The others give once, few or many, or a class for an expanded clone.

D	J	V	size	CDR3	DNA
TRBD2	TRBJ2-4	TRBV7-8	many	CASSSGGLAGNKNIQYF	TGTGCCAGCAGCTCCGGGGGGCTAGCGGGGAACAAAAACATTCAGTACTTC
.	TRBJ1-2	TRBV2	many	CASSPGTAGGGYTF	TGTGCCAGCAGTCCCGGGACGGCTGGGGGTGGCTACACCTTC
.	TRBJ2-7	TRBV20-1	many	CSARDLRVPSSYEQYF	TGCAGTGCTAGAGATCTTAGGGTCCCTAGCTCCTACGAGCAGTACTTC
.	TRBJ2-7	TRBV7-3	many	CASSPDSNEQYF	TGTGCCAGCAGCCCCGACAGTAACGAGCAGTACTTC
.	TRBJ2-7	TRBV4-1	.	CASSQFSRTYEQYF	TGCGCCAGCAGCCAATTTTCCAGGACCTACGAGCAGTACTTC
.	TRBJ2-3	TRBV11-3	many	CASSLDSSDTQYF	TGTGCCAGCAGCTTAGACAGCTCAGATACGCAGTATTTT
TRBD2	TRBJ2-1	TRBV24-1	many	CATSDQRGYGNEQFF	TGTGCCACCAGTGACCAGCGGGGGTATGGTAATGAGCAGTTCTTC
.	TRBJ1-1	TRBV18	many	CASSLQDSTNTEAFF	TGTGCCAGCTCACTACAGGACAGTACGAACACTGAAGCTTTCTTT
.	TRBJ1-5	TRBV6-2/TRBV6-3	many	CASSYPGEGWSNQPQHF	TGTGCCAGCAGTTACCCTGGGGAGGGCTGGAGCAATCAGCCCCAGCATTTT
.	TRBJ2-3	TRBV5-1	many	CASSLRNTYTDTQYF	TGCGCCAGCAGCCTGAGGAACACCTACACAGATACGCAGTATTTT
TRBD1	TRBJ2-7	TRBV20-1	few	CSARGGGTGHEQYF	TGCAGTGCTAGGGGGGGCGGGACAGGCCACGAGCAGTACTTC
TRBD1	TRBJ2-6	TRBV27	few	CASSRVRGQGSGANVLTF	TGTGCCAGCAGCCGTGTCAGAGGACAGGGATCTGGGGCCAACGTCCTGACTTTC
.	TRBJ2-7	TRBV28	many	CASSPRITGTNPPRSYEQYF	TGTGCCAGCAGTCCAAGAATCACGGGGACGAATCCGCCCCGCTCCTACGAGCAGTACTTC
.	TRBJ2-1	TRBV28	many	CASSLLAVGQFF	TGTGCCAGCAGTTTATTAGCGGTGGGGCAGTTCTTC
.	TRBJ1-1	TRBV7-2	many	CASSSRRFRNTEAFF	TGTGCCAGCAGCTCCCGGAGATTCCGGAACACTGAAGCTTTCTTT
.	TRBJ1-2	TRBV20-1	few	CRVATGSTNYGYTF	TGCAGAGTTGCGACGGGTAGTACTAACTATGGCTACACCTTC
.	TRBJ2-1	TRBV7-2	many	CASSLIGGPYNEQFF	TGTGCCAGCAGCTTAATCGGGGGCCCCTACAATGAGCAGTTCTTC
.	TRBJ1-3	TRBV12-3/TRBV12-4	many	CASRWTESSGNTIYF	TGTGCCAGCAGGTGGACGGAAAGCTCTGGAAACACCATATATTTT
.	TRBJ1-6	TRBV20-1	.	CSAFTITIGPLHF	TGCAGTGCTTTTACAATCACCATTGGGCCCCTCCACTTT
.	TRBJ2-3	TRBV7-2	.	CASSLAPHTDTQYF	TGTGCCAGCAGCTTAGCGCCACACACAGATACGCAGTATTTT
.	TRBJ1-1	TRBV28	.	CASSLWGIRANTEAFF	TGTGCCAGCAGTTTATGGGGGATTCGGGCGAACACTGAAGCTTTCTTT
.	TRBJ1-1	TRBV5-1	.	CASSPGWLRSNTEAFF	TGCGCCAGCAGCCCTGGGTGGCTCAGGTCGAACACTGAAGCTTTCTTT
TRBD2	TRBJ2-3	TRBV20-1	few	CSAPSGGYTDTQYF	TGCAGTGCTCCTAGCGGGGGATACACAGATACGCAGTATTTT
.	TRBJ1-2	TRBV24-1	many	CATSDGGRNYGYTF	TGTGCCACCAGTGATGGGGGAAGAAACTATGGCTACACCTTC
TRBD2	TRBJ2-5	TRBV15	many	CATSRSGLAGGLRTQYF	TGTGCCACCAGCAGATCCGGACTAGCGGGAGGGCTCCGGACCCAGTACTTC
.	TRBJ2-2	TRBV20-1	many	CSARDGVRTGELFF	TGCAGTGCTAGAGATGGAGTCCGCACCGGGGAGCTGTTTTTT
TRBD2	TRBJ2-3	TRBV20-1	few	CSARAGAINTDTQYF	TGCAGTGCTAGGGCGGGAGCGATAAACACAGATACGCAGTATTTT
TRBD2	TRBJ2-3	TRBV6-1	many	CASGPRGGPDTQYF	TGTGCCAGCGGACCACGGGGGGGCCCAGATACGCAGTATTTT
.	TRBJ1-1	TRBV29-1	many	CSALHKPGLIGNLNTEAFF	TGCAGCGCCCTACATAAGCCGGGACTTATAGGTAATTTGAACACTGAAGCTTTCTTT
.	TRBJ2-1	TRBV28	many	CASSLRQGLIEQFF	TGTGCCAGCAGTCTTCGACAGGGACTTATTGAGCAGTTCTTC
TRBD1	TRBJ1-4	TRBV7-3	once	CASSLRTNLKGTATNEKLFF	TGTGCCAGCAGCTTACGGACCAACCTAAAAGGGACAGCAACTAATGAAAAACTGTTTTTT
.	TRBJ1-3	TRBV28	many	CASSYAGRSSGNTIYF	TGTGCCAGCAGTTATGCAGGGAGGAGCTCTGGAAACACCATATATTTT
.	TRBJ2-3	TRBV5-8	many	CASSQQARGAVADTQYF	TGTGCCAGCAGCCAGCAAGCCCGGGGAGCGGTGGCAGATACGCAGTATTTT
TRBD1	TRBJ1-6	TRBV2	.	CAKGQGANYNSPLHF	TGTGCCAAGGGACAGGGGGCTAATTATAATTCACCCCTCCACTTT
TRBD2	TRBJ2-7	TRBV12-3/TRBV12-4	few	CASSFGLANYEQYF	TGTGCCAGCAGCTTCGGACTAGCGAACTACGAGCAGTACTTC
.	TRBJ2-7	TRBV12-3/TRBV12-4	.	CASSTDTDIYEQYF	TGTGCCAGCAGCACCGACACGGATATCTACGAGCAGTACTTC
.	TRBJ1-3	TRBV3-1	many	CASSRAPAAVGNTIYF	TGTGCCAGCAGCAGGGCCCCGGCTGCTGTCGGAAACACCATATATTTT
.	TRBJ1-6	TRBV18	.	CASSSRGWNSPLHF	TGTGCCAGCTCATCAAGGGGTTGGAATTCACCCCTCCACTTT
TRBD1	TRBJ2-7	TRBV18	many	CASSPRTGPAYEQYF	TGTGCCAGCTCCCCCCGGACAGGACCCGCCTACGAGCAGTACTTC
TRBD1	TRBJ1-2	TRBV19	.	CASSPTGMGYGYTF	TGTGCCAGTAGTCCGACAGGGATGGGCTATGGCTACACCTTC
.	TRBJ2-5	TRBV20-1	.	CSAQGRDQETQYF	TGCAGTGCTCAAGGACGGGACCAAGAGACCCAGTACTTC
.	TRBJ2-2	TRBV10-1	.	CASTPRVDGELFF	TGCGCCAGCACCCCGCGGGTGGACGGGGAGCTGTTTTTT
.	TRBJ1-5	TRBV19	few	CASSIDVWRSNQPQHF	TGTGCCAGTAGTATAGACGTCTGGCGGAGCAATCAGCCCCAGCATTTT